The 14 T cell receptor beta chains below all came from one sample that was sequenced in a study of shared clonotypes between healthy human individuals. Generated by immunoSEQ multiplex PCR, the TCRdb table keeps only in-frame clones and is missing some. The profile shows 1.5 million to 2.5 million clones, around 96% of them singletons. Naive CD8 cells, CD45RO-negative and positively selected for CCR7, excluded terminally differentiated effector memory CD45RA+ cells. Sample: naive CD8+ T cells sorted from blood. The source of these receptors is a man aged 18 to 29 in good health.

This clone was observed a handful of times. This sample includes further DNA sequences coding for the same CDR3. V usage is TRBV4-1 and J usage is TRBJ1-5; perhaps TRBD1 as D (5 bases). Per germline, CDR1 MGHRA and CDR2 YSYEKL. Trimming left V 0 bases short and J 2 bases short, with 8 bases between. There are 15 residues in the CDR3. The chain's CDR3 is CASSQEGAGNQPQHF. DNA for the CDR3: TGCGCCAGCAGCCAAGAAGGGGCCGGCAATCAGCCCCAGCATTTT.

The chain couples TRBV6-5 to TRBJ2-2; D is uncertain. CDR3 length equals 15 residues. V was clipped by 2 bases and J by 5 bases, with 12 bases between them. CDR1 and CDR2 (germline): MNHEY, SVGAGI. The CDR3 sequence is CASSYLAGWTGELFF. The DNA of the CDR3 is TGTGCCAGCAGTTACCTCGCCGGATGGACCGGGGAGCTGTTTTTT.

This clone has a single count. V is TRBV9 and J is TRBJ2-5; 10 nucleotides match TRBD2. V was clipped by 4 bases and J by 3 bases; unmatched bases: 3. The CDR3 spans 14 residues. Germline CDR1 and CDR2: SGDLS and YYNGEE. This CDR3 reads CASSWSGGEETQYF. The DNA for the CDR3 is TGTGCCAGCAGCTGGAGCGGGGGGGAAGAGACCCAGTACTTC.

CDR3 nucleotide sequence: TGTGCCAGCTCATGGCCCGGAGTCGGGGAAGAGACCCAGTACTTC. This encodes CASSWPGVGEETQYF. This rearrangement joins TRBV18 to TRBJ2-5; D is perhaps TRBD2 (5 bases). The CDR3 is 15 residues long. V lost 5 bases and J lost 3, with 16 bases in between. Germline V gives CDR1 KGHSH, CDR2 LQKENI.

The J gene is TRBJ1-1, the V gene TRBV28; TRBD1 aligns across 8 bases. Trimming took 4 bases from V and 5 from J; bases not matched to a gene: 6. Germline values: CDR1 MDHEN, CDR2 SYDVKM. The CDR3 is made up of 14 amino acids. The CDR3 nucleotides are TGTGCCAGCAGTTGGACAGGGAAGAGGACTGAAGCTTTCTTT. Its translation is CASSWTGKRTEAFF.

The rearrangement links TRBV2 to TRBJ2-7, with D possibly matching TRBD1 (5 bases). The V gene's germline CDR1 is SNHLY and CDR2 FYNNEI. This CDR3 has 11 amino acids. The V end lost 4 bases, the J end lost 5 bases, and 6 bases lay between the germline ends. The CDR3 protein is CASSGQNEQYF. As DNA, the CDR3 is TGTGCCAGCAGTGGACAGAACGAGCAGTACTTC.

The rearrangement links TRBV6-5 to TRBJ1-5, with D perhaps TRBD1 (5 bases). The CDR3 loop spans 14 amino acids. Trimming stripped 6 bases from V and 6 bases from J, with 15 bases between. The germline gives CDR1 MNHEY, CDR2 SVGAGI. DNA of the CDR3: TGTGCCAGCAGCCCTGACAGTTTGGGTCAGCCCCAGCATTTT. Protein sequence: CASSPDSLGQPQHF.

This chain uses TRBV29-1 with TRBJ2-7; D gene uncertain. V gave up 1 base and J gave up 2 bases, with 12 bases separating them. The CDR3 contains 14 residues. The germline gives CDR1 SQVTM, CDR2 ANQGSEA. The CDR3 loop is CSVEGSKETYEQYF. The CDR3 DNA follows: TGCAGCGTTGAAGGGAGTAAAGAAACCTACGAGCAGTACTTC.

The J gene is TRBJ2-2, the V gene TRBV6-5; possibly TRBD1 for D (6 bases). The V gene's germline CDR1 is MNHEY and CDR2 SVGAGI. V was shortened by 8 bases and J by 4 bases, with 11 bases between the two germline ends. This CDR3 region has 13 residues. For the CDR3, the DNA is TGTGCCAGCCAACAGGGATCCACCGGGGAGCTGTTTTTT. Its translation is CASQQGSTGELFF.

CDR3 region: CASSGGASASYEQYF. CDR3 in DNA: TGTGCCAGCAGTGGGGGGGCTAGCGCATCCTACGAGCAGTACTTC. The chain combines TRBV11-2 with TRBJ2-7; D is perhaps TRBD2 (7 bases). CDR3 length: 15 amino acids. CDR1 and CDR2 from the germline V gene are SGHAT and FQNNGV. V was pared by 6 bases and J by 1 base, with 16 bases between.

The chain couples TRBV6-5 to TRBJ2-3; D call uncertain. Germline lookup yields CDR1 MNHEY and CDR2 SVGAGI. The germline V and J ends were trimmed by 2 bases and 4 bases, with 10 bases remaining between them. This CDR3 is 14 amino acids long. The CDR3 loop is CASSYRVEADTQYF. The CDR3 DNA reads TGTGCCAGCAGTTACAGGGTTGAGGCAGATACGCAGTATTTT.

The chain employs TRBV9 and TRBJ2-1; 12 nucleotides match TRBD2. Trimming took 7 bases from V and 8 from J; bases not matched to a gene: 10. Germline values: CDR1 SGDLS, CDR2 YYNGEE. The CDR3 has 15 residues. This chain's CDR3 is CASSRESSGGDEQFF. CDR3 coding DNA: TGTGCCAGCTCCCGGGAGTCTAGCGGGGGGGATGAGCAGTTCTTC. Supplemented by reference TRBV9 and TRBJ2-1, the full variable domain reads DSGVTQTPKHLITATGQRVTLRCSPRSGDLSVYWYQQSLDQGLQFLIQYYNGEERAKGNILERFSAQQFPDLHSELNLSSLELGDSALYFCASSRESSGGDEQFFGPGTRLTVL.

This chain connects TRBV2 to TRBJ2-4; TRBD1 matches at 9 bases. V was clipped by 7 bases and J by 0 bases; unmatched bases: 10. The CDR3 contains 17 residues. Germline-derived CDR1 and CDR2 are SNHLY and FYNNEI. The CDR3, as DNA: TGTGCCAGCACCCTAGGAGGGACAGGGCTAGCCAAAAACATTCAGTACTTC. It specifies CASTLGGTGLAKNIQYF.

The chain uses TRBV5-6 and TRBJ2-7; 11 nucleotides match TRBD1. The CDR3 totals 16 residues. V lost 3 bases, J lost 1 base, and 6 bases stayed unmatched. Germline V gene data show CDR1 as SGHDT and CDR2 as YYEEEE. CDR3 amino acids: CASSWTGTGGSYEQYF. The CDR3 nucleotides are TGTGCCAGCAGCTGGACCGGGACAGGGGGTTCCTACGAGCAGTACTTC.